This T cell receptor (beta chain) was sequenced in a study of blood T cell repertoires in COVID-19. Study-wide background: T cells, B-cell-depleted T cells, or PBMCs provided the cDNA or gDNA that served as material.

J gave up 5 bases and V 3 bases, and 2 bases lay outside the gene matches. The germline V gene encodes CDR1 LGHDT and CDR2 YNNKEL (reference sequence). The CDR3 is 14 amino acids. Per the original data handling: Nucleated cell number was recorded as an estimate derived from reference gene primer amplification. Measured with immunoSEQ multiplex PCR; TCRdb has only the in-frame clones, and not every one. V and J calls and clone size are as listed in that table; D and trimming were resolved from the DNA. This table has fewer than 200,000 clones, 87% appearing once. This receptor was taken from a woman younger than 35 who had recovered from COVID-19. The chain carries TRBV3-1 (or the pseudogene TRBV3-2) and TRBJ1-2; 11 bases map to TRBD1. Sequenced material: peripheral blood. The DNA of the CDR3 is TGTGCCAGCAGCCACGGGACAGGGGGGTATGGCTACACCTTC. Amino acid sequence: CASSHGTGGYGYTF.